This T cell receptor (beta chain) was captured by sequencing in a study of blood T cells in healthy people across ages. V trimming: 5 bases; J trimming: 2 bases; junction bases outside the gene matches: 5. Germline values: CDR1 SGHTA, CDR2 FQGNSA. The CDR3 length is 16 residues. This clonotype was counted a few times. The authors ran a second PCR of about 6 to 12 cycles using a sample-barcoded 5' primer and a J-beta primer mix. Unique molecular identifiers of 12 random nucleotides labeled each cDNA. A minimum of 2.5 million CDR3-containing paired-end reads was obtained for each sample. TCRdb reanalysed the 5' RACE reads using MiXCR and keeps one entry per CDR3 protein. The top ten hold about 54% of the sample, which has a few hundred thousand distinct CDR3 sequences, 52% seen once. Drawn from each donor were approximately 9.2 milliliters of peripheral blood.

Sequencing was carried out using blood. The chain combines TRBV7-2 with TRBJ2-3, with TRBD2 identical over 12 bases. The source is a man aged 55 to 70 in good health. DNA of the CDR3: TGTGCCAGCAGCCCCCTAGCGGGGGGGCTCACAGATACGCAGTATTTT. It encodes CASSPLAGGLTDTQYF.